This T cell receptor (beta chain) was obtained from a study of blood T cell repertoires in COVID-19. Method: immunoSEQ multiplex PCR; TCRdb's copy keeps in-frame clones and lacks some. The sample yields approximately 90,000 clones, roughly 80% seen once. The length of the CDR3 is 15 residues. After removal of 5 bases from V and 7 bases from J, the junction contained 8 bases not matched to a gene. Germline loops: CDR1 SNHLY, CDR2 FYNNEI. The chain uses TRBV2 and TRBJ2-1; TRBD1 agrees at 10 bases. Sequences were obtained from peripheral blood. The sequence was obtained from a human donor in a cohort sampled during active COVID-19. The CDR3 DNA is TGTGCCAGCAGTCCCGGGACAGGGGCAGTGAATGAGCAGTTCTTC. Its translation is CASSPGTGAVNEQFF.